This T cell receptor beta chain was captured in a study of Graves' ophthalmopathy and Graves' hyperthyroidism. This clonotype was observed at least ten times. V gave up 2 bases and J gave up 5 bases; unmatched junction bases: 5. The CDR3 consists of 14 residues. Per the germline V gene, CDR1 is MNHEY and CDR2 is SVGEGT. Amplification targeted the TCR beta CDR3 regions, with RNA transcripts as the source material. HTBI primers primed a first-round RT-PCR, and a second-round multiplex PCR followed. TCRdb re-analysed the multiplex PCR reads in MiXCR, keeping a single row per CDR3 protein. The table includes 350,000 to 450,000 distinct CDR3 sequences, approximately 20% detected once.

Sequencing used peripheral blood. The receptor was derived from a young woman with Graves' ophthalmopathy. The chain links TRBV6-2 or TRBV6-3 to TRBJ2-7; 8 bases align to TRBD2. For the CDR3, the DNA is TGTGCCAGCAGTTACGCCGGGAGGGCCGACGAGCAGTACTTC. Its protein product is CASSYAGRADEQYF.